This passage covers 21 T cell receptor beta chains from one sample sequenced in a study of post-analysis software for immune sequencing data. Overall study results and limits: Relative to controls, patients had 4 or 5 TRBV segments at higher frequency, with TRBV5-6, TRBV5-1 and TRBV20-1 among these.

Every TCR beta cDNA library bore unique molecular identifiers. TCRdb independently ran MiXCR on the PCR reads; one entry per CDR3 protein. Here the sample spans more than 450,000 distinct CDR3 sequences, roughly two fifths being singletons. Their antigens remain unidentified. The sample comprised blood. The source is a girl between 5 and 17 years old with multiple sclerosis.

There are a few counts of this clonotype. The chain has TRBV7-9 and TRBJ2-7; TRBD1 is a possible D gene (5 bases). Germline lookup yields CDR1 SEHNR and CDR2 FQNEAQ (reference sequence). The germline V and J ends were trimmed by 5 bases and 1 base, with 15 bases remaining between them. This CDR3 has 15 amino acids. The CDR3, as DNA: TGTGCCAGCAGCCAGGGTCACTCAACATCCTACGAGCAGTACTTC. Residues: CASSQGHSTSYEQYF.

This clonotype was detected only a few times. The V and J genes are TRBV7-6 and TRBJ1-1; D unresolved. V was trimmed by 0 bases and J by 1 base, leaving 9 bases between them. The CDR3 has 15 amino acids. From germline, CDR1 is SGHVS and CDR2 FNYEAQ. Here the CDR3 DNA reads TGTGCCAGCAGCTTAGCGGCCAGGCCGAACACTGAAGCTTTCTTT. It specifies CASSLAARPNTEAFF.

The chain carries TRBV5-1 and TRBJ2-5; a possible D gene is TRBD1 (5 bases). The germline V gene has CDR1 SGHRS and CDR2 YFSETQ. The CDR3 is 14 amino acids. Trimming shortened V by 0 bases and J by 5 bases, and 11 bases separated the two germline ends. CDR3 in amino acids: CASSLGQLKETQYF. The DNA for the CDR3 is TGCGCCAGCAGCTTGGGACAGCTCAAGGAGACCCAGTACTTC.

The rearrangement joins TRBV7-9 to TRBJ2-7, with D maybe TRBD2 (5 bases). Deletions cut 2 bases from V and 4 bases from J, with 9 bases between. Germline lookup yields CDR1 SEHNR and CDR2 FQNEAQ (reference sequence). The CDR3 is made up of 13 amino acids. The CDR3 sequence: CASSLMAGYEQYF. CDR3 bases: TGTGCCAGCAGCTTAATGGCGGGTTACGAGCAGTACTTC. The full variable domain, its missing parts supplied by reference TRBV7-9 and TRBJ2-7, is DTGVSQNPRHKITKRGQNVTFRCDPISEHNRLYWYRQTLGQGPEFLTYFQNEAQLEKSRLLSDRFSAERPKGSFSTLEIQRTEQGDSAMYLCASSLMAGYEQYFGPGTRLTVT.

This chain connects TRBV2 to TRBJ2-7; D is undetermined. CDR1 is SNHLY, CDR2 FYNNEI, per germline. The CDR3 runs 12 residues. Trimming took off 6 bases at V and 1 base at J, with 7 bases between the two ends. The CDR3 protein is CASRSVSYEQYF. Written as DNA, the CDR3 is TGTGCCAGCAGGTCCGTATCCTACGAGCAGTACTTC.

This rearrangement joins TRBV4-2 to TRBJ2-7, with D possibly TRBD2 on 6 matching bases. Matching the DNA end better, TRBJ2-5 makes the J call doubtful. CDR1 and CDR2 (germline): LGHNA, YNFKEQ. The length of the CDR3 is 14 residues. The CDR3 loop reads CASSPRVAEETQYF. CDR3 DNA sequence: TGTGCCAGCAGCCCACGGGTAGCGGAAGAGACCCAGTACTTC.

This clonotype was detected only a few times. The chain carries TRBV12-3 or TRBV12-4 and TRBJ2-7, with 7 positions matching TRBD1. The length of the CDR3 is 14 residues. J gave up 2 bases and V 5 bases, and 6 bases lay outside the gene matches. CDR3 sequence reads: CASSHTGAPYEQYF. The CDR3 nucleotides are TGTGCCAGCAGTCATACAGGGGCTCCCTACGAGCAGTACTTC.

The chain recombines TRBV5-1 with TRBJ1-5; a possible D gene is TRBD1 (5 bases). The CDR3 contains 15 residues. Trimming pared 4 bases from V and 0 bases from J, leaving 11 bases between. Germline V gene sequence: CDR1 SGHRS, CDR2 YFSETQ. As DNA, the CDR3 is TGCGCCAGCAGCCGAGAGGGGTATAGCAATCAGCCCCAGCATTTT. Its translation: CASSREGYSNQPQHF.

To note about this clonotype: Germline is not matched at one junction end, which may reflect a read error. The V and J genes are TRBV6-2 or TRBV6-3 and TRBJ2-3; 7 positions match TRBD2. CDR3 length: 14 amino acids. Germline V lookup: CDR1 MNHEY, CDR2 SVGEGT. CDR3 residues: CASSYGEGGTTQYF. The CDR3 DNA is TGTGCCAGTAGTTACGGGGAGGGAGGGACGACGCAGTATTTT.

V is TRBV20-1 and J is TRBJ2-7, with D tentatively TRBD1 (5 bases). This CDR3 is built from 15 residues. Germline loops: CDR1 DFQATT, CDR2 SNEGSKA (reference sequence). The V end was cut by 3 bases, the J end by 3 bases, with 18 bases between. Written as DNA, the CDR3 is TGCAGTGCTAGGTCGGACAACCAGGGTGGCTACGAGCAGTACTTC. This encodes CSARSDNQGGYEQYF.

This clonotype has a handful of counts. V gene TRBV7-8 combines with J gene TRBJ2-7; maybe TRBD1 (6 bases). The CDR3 is 13 residues long. CDR1 is SGHVS, CDR2 FQNEAQ, per germline. Trimming left V 6 bases short and J 7 bases short, with 16 bases between. The CDR3 region is CASRKSQGWEQYF. In nucleotides, the CDR3 is TGTGCCAGCAGAAAATCCCAGGGGTGGGAGCAGTACTTC.

The chain combines TRBV5-1 with TRBJ2-5; 8 nucleotides agree with TRBD2. Germline CDR1 is SGHRS and CDR2 is YFSETQ. This CDR3 comprises 18 residues. J gave up 2 bases and V 1 base, and 13 bases lay outside the gene matches. Here the CDR3 DNA reads TGCGCCAGCAGCTTGAAAAAAGCCCTAGCGGGCCCTCAAGAGACCCAGTACTTC. It translates to CASSLKKALAGPQETQYF. The whole variable domain, remainder taken from reference TRBV5-1 and TRBJ2-5, is KAGVTQTPRYLIKTRGQQVTLSCSPISGHRSVSWYQQTPGQGLQFLFEYFSETQRNKGNFPGRFSGRQFSNSRSEMNVSTLELGDSALYLCASSLKKALAGPQETQYFGPGTRLLVL.

Ten or more counts support this clonotype. V and J are TRBV15 and TRBJ2-3; the D call may be TRBD1 or TRBD2 (6 bases each). CDR3 length: 14 amino acids. The V and J ends lost 6 bases and 5 bases respectively, with 15 bases between them. Germline V gene lookup returns CDR1 LNHNV and CDR2 YYDKDF (reference sequence). This CDR3 is CATRSSGAKDTQYF. CDR3 DNA: TGTGCCACCAGATCGTCGGGGGCGAAAGATACGCAGTATTTT.

In its sample, this clonotype was seen a few times. The chain couples TRBV10-3 to TRBJ2-1; the match to TRBD2 covers 8 bases. Germline V gives CDR1 ENHRY, CDR2 SYGVKD. V was clipped by 9 bases and J by 8 bases; unmatched bases: 18. This CDR3 contains 16 residues. CDR3 protein: CAISPPRPGGPDEQFF. The CDR3 nucleotides are TGTGCCATTTCCCCGCCTCGGCCGGGAGGGCCGGATGAGCAGTTCTTC.

The rearrangement links TRBV3-1 to TRBJ2-5; D remains ambiguous. Germline values: CDR1 LGHDT, CDR2 YNNKEL (reference sequence). The CDR3 covers 13 residues. Trimming took 0 bases from V and 3 from J, leaving 5 bases between them. Written as DNA, the CDR3 is TGTGCCAGCAGCCAAGAAGGAGAAGAGACCCAGTACTTC. Protein product: CASSQEGEETQYF.

J is TRBJ1-1 and V is TRBV6-5; D gene ambiguous. This CDR3 has 15 residues. In germline, CDR1 is MNHEY, CDR2 SVGAGI. V shed 0 bases and J shed 3 bases, with 11 bases lying between them. As DNA, the CDR3 is TGTGCCAGCAGTTACTCGACCGACGGATACACTGAAGCTTTCTTT. Protein sequence: CASSYSTDGYTEAFF.

V is TRBV6-5 and J is TRBJ2-5; D is undetermined. The CDR3 covers 16 residues. Trimming left V 0 bases short and J 5 bases short, with 16 bases between. From germline, CDR1 is MNHEY and CDR2 SVGAGI. As DNA, the CDR3 is TGTGCCAGCAGTTACTCGATAAGCCCAGCGTCGGAGACCCAGTACTTC. Protein sequence: CASSYSISPASETQYF.

This clonotype was seen a handful of times. The chain combines TRBV12-3 or TRBV12-4 with TRBJ2-1; 7 nucleotides agree with TRBD1. The CDR3 is made up of 14 amino acids. After removal of 6 bases from V and 4 bases from J, the junction contained 6 bases not matched to a gene. The CDR3 DNA is TGTGCCAGCAGCCAACTGGGACAGTACAATGAGCAGTTCTTC. It encodes CASSQLGQYNEQFF.

This chain connects TRBV3-1 to TRBJ1-2; maybe TRBD1 (5 bases). The V and J ends lost 1 base and 4 bases respectively, with 7 bases between them. This CDR3 has 13 amino acids. The germline V gene has CDR1 LGHDT and CDR2 YNNKEL (reference sequence). The CDR3 DNA sequence: TGTGCCAGCAGCCAAGGGGACTTCTATGGCTACACCTTC. Its translation: CASSQGDFYGYTF.

The chain links TRBV7-6 to TRBJ2-7; the D gene is possibly TRBD1 (8 bases). The CDR3 is 19 residues long. CDR1 is SGHVS and CDR2 is FNYEAQ in the germline V gene. Trimming stripped 7 bases from V and 4 bases from J, with 32 bases between. Here the CDR3 reads CASTFCGQGGVGWDYEQYF. The CDR3 DNA is TGTGCCAGCACCTTCTGTGGACAGGGAGGGGTAGGTTGGGATTACGAGCAGTACTTC. Variable domain in full (rest from reference TRBV7-6 and TRBJ2-7): GAGVSQSPRYKVTKRGQDVALRCDPISGHVSLYWYRQALGQGPEFLTYFNYEAQQDKSGLPNDRFSAERPEGSISTLTIQRTEQRDSAMYRCASTFCGQGGVGWDYEQYFGPGTRLTVT.

The V call is TRBV5-5, the J call TRBJ1-2; 7 bases agree with TRBD1. Losses at the gene ends were 2 bases for V and 1 base for J; bases not matched to a gene: 5. This CDR3 region has 15 residues. Germline lookup yields CDR1 SGHKS and CDR2 YYEKEE (reference sequence). The CDR3 region is CASSLQGQLNYGYTF. CDR3 nucleotides: TGTGCCAGCAGCTTACAGGGACAGCTTAACTATGGCTACACCTTC.